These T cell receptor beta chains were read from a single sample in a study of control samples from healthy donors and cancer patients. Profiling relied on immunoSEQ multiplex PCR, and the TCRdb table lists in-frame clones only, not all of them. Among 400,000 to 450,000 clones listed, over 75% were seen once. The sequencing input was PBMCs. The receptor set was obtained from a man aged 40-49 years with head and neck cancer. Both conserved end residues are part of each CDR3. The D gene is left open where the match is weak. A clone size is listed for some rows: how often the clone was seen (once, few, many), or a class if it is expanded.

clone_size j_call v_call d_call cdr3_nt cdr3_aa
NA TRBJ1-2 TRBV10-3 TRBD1 TGTGCCATCAGCCAGGGGGACTATGGCTACACCTTC CAISQGDYGYTF
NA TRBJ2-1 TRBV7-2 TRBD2 TGTGCCAGCAGCTTATCGGGGGGGGACCCCCCGTTCTTC CASSLSGGDPPFF
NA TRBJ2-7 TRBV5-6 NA TGTGCCAGCAGCTCCGGGACGCCATCCTACGAGCAGTACTTC CASSSGTPSYEQYF
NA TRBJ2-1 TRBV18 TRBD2 TGTGCCAGCTCATCCCCTAGCGGGGCGTACAATGAGCAGTTCTTC CASSSPSGAYNEQFF
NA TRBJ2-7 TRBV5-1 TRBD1 TGCGCCAGCAGCTTAACAGGGGGTCCGTACGAGCAGTACTTC CASSLTGGPYEQYF
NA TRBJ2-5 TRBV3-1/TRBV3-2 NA TGTGCCAGCAGCCCACTAAGACTAGGTGAGACCCAGTACTTC CASSPLRLGETQYF
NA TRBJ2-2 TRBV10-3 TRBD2 TGTGCCATCAGTGATAACCGGGGGAGCGGGATCGGGGAGCTGTTTTTT CAISDNRGSGIGELFF
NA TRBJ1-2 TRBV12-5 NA TGTGCTAGTGGTTTGGTACAGGGTGGAGGCTACACCTTC CASGLVQGGGYTF
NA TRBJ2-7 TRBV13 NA TGTGCCAGCAGCGGTAGGGGGACCGAAACCGCACTTTACGAGCAGTACTTC CASSGRGTETALYEQYF
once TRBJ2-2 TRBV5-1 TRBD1 TGCGCCAGCAGCTTGGAGGGACAGATAACCGGGGAGCTGTTTTTT CASSLEGQITGELFF
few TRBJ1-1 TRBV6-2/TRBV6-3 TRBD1 TGTGCCAGCAGTCCCGATTGGGACAGGGAAGCTTTCTTT CASSPDWDREAFF
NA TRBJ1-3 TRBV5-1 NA TGCGCCAGCAGCTTGGTAGCGACGAGCTCTGGAAACACCATATATTTT CASSLVATSSGNTIYF
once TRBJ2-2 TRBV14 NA TGTGCCAGCAGCCAACGGCCGGGCACCGGGGAGCTGTTTTTT CASSQRPGTGELFF
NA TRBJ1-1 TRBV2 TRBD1 TGTGCCAGCAGTGAGGACAGGGGGCGTGTGAACACTGAAGCTTTCTTT CASSEDRGRVNTEAFF
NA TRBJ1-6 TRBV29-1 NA TGCAGCGTTCGACTGGGCTTGGATTCACCCCTCCACTTT CSVRLGLDSPLHF
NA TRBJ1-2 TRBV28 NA TGTGCCAGCAGTTGGGACGGGAAAAAAAGGGCCTATGGCTACACCTTC CASSWDGKKRAYGYTF
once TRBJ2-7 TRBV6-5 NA TGTGCCATCCTAGAAAGAGCAGGGCCACATACAAAGCAGTACTTC CAILERAGPHTKQYF
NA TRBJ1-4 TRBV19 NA TGTGCCAGTAGTACGGTAGAAAAGGGGAGAGAAAAACTGTTTTTT CASSTVEKGREKLFF
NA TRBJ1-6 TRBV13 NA TGTGCCAGCAGCGCCCCCGGGCCTTCACCCCTCCACTTT CASSAPGPSPLHF
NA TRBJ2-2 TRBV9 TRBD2 TGTGCCAGCAGCGTATCGGGACTAGCAATGACGGGGGAGCTGTTTTTT CASSVSGLAMTGELFF
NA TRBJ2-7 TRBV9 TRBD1 TGTGCCAGCAGCATCGGACAGGGCGCCTACGAGCAGTACTTC CASSIGQGAYEQYF
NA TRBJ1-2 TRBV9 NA TGTGCCAGCAGCGTAGACTCCAACTATGGCTACACCTTC CASSVDSNYGYTF
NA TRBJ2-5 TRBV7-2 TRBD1 TGTGCCAGCAGCACCGGACAGGGAAGGGAGACCCAGTACTTC CASSTGQGRETQYF
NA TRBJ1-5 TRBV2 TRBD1 TGTGCCAGCAGCCGGACAGGGGGCGACCAGCCCCAGCATTTT CASSRTGGDQPQHF
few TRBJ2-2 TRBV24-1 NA TGTGCCACCAGTGATTTGCAGACGGAAAACACCGGGGAGCTGTTTTTT CATSDLQTENTGELFF
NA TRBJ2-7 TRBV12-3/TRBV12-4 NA TGTGCCAGCAGTTTGGAACTGCTCTACGAGCAGTACTTC CASSLELLYEQYF
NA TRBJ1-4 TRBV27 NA TGTGCCAGCAGTTTGGGCAGGGCCGACGTTGAAAAACTGTTTTTT CASSLGRADVEKLFF
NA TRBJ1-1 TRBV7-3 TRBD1 TGTGCCAGCAGCCTAGACAGGGACACTGAAGCTTTCTTT CASSLDRDTEAFF
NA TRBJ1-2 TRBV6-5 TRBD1 TGTGCCAGCAGACCGGGACAGGATTTTGGCTACACCTTC CASRPGQDFGYTF
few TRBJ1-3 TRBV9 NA TGTGCCAGCGGTCTGCGGGAGGCCGGAAACACCATATATTTT CASGLREAGNTIYF
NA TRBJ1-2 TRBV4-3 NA TGCGCCAGCAGCCAAGATCGGGAAGAATACTATGGCTACACCTTC CASSQDREEYYGYTF
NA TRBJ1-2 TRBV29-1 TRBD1 TGCAGCTCCCGGGACAGGGTCGACTATGGCTACACCTTC CSSRDRVDYGYTF
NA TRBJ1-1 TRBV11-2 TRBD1 TGTGCCAGCAGCCCCAAAGGGGGCCGTAGAGGGGCTCACACTGAAGCTTTCTTT CASSPKGGRRGAHTEAFF
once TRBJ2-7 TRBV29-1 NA TGCAGCGTTGGGGGGGACAAACCCCCTCGCTACGAGCAGTACTTC CSVGGDKPPRYEQYF
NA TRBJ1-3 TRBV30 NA TGTGCCTGGAGTGAAGAAATTCGCTCTGGAAACACCATATATTTT CAWSEEIRSGNTIYF
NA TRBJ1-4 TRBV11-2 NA TGTGCCAGCAGCTTAGATGGCATGGCAACTAATGAAAAACTGTTTTTT CASSLDGMATNEKLFF
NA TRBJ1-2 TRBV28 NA TGTGCCAGCAGGACGGGAAACTATGGCTACACCTTC CASRTGNYGYTF
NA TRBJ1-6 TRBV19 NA TGTGCCAGCCTAGTAGTGAGGGTAACATCCCGATCACCCCTCCACTTT CASLVVRVTSRSPLHF
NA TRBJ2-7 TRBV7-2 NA TGTGCCAGCAGCTCCACCCGGAAACCGGACGCCTACGAGCAGTACTTC CASSSTRKPDAYEQYF
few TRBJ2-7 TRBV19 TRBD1 TGTGCCAGTAGTTACCGACAGGGGATGTGGTACGAGCAGTACTTC CASSYRQGMWYEQYF
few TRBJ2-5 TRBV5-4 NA TGTGCCAGCAGCTTGGCCGGAGGCAGTCAAGAGACCCAGTACTTC CASSLAGGSQETQYF
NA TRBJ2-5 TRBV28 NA TGTGCCAGCAGTTTAGGGGGCCAAGAGACCCAGTACTTC CASSLGGQETQYF
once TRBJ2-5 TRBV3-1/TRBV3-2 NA TGTGCCAGCAGCCAATTCGGACAGAACCAAGAGACCCAGTACTTC CASSQFGQNQETQYF
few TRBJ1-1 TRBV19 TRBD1 TGTGCCAGTACCGGGACAGCGAACACTGAAGCTTTCTTT CASTGTANTEAFF
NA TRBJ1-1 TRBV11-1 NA TGTGCCAGCAGCTTAAAGTACATGAACACTGAAGCTTTCTTT CASSLKYMNTEAFF
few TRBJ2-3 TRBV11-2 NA TGTGCCAGCAGCGCCACCTCGGGTCACGGGGATACGCAGTATTTT CASSATSGHGDTQYF
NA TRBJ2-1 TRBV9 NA TGTGCCAGCACTTGGGGGCAGGCTGGAGACAATGAGCAGTTCTTC CASTWGQAGDNEQFF
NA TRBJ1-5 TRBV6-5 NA TGTGCCAGCAGTATCGGGGGCGGTCAGCCCCAGCATTTT CASSIGGGQPQHF
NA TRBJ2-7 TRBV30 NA TGTGCCTGGAGTGCGGGGCTCGACTACGAGCAGTACTTC CAWSAGLDYEQYF
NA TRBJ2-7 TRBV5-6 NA TGTGCCAGCAGCCCGGGGCCCGTTTCCTACGAGCAGTACTTC CASSPGPVSYEQYF
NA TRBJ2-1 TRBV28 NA TGTGCCAGCAGCCCCGGGCCGGGGGCGCGTCTGGATGAGCAGTTCTTC CASSPGPGARLDEQFF
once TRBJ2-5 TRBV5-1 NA TGCGCCAGCAGCTTTGCGGGGACGGACCAAGAGACCCAGTACTTC CASSFAGTDQETQYF
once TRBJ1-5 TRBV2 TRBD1 TGTGCCAGCAGCCCACGGACAGGGGACCAGCCCCAGCATTTT CASSPRTGDQPQHF
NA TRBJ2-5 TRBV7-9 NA TGTGCCAGCAGCCCACGGACAGGCCGGTGGGGGGAAGAGACCCAGTACTTC CASSPRTGRWGEETQYF
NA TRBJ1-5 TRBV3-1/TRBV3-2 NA TGTGCCAGCAGCCAAGTTGGCAGCCAGAATCAGCCCCAGCATTTT CASSQVGSQNQPQHF